This TCR beta chain was sequenced in a study of blood T cell repertoires in COVID-19. The CDR3 spans 14 residues. Germline loops: CDR1 SEHNR, CDR2 FQNEAQ (reference sequence). The V gene end was trimmed by 4 bases and the J gene end by 4 bases; junction bases not matched to a gene: 5. The sample holds a few counts of this clone. Under the authors' procedure: Reference gene primer amplification gave nucleated cell count estimates. Only in-frame clones appear in the TCRdb table, and some are missing; sequencing was by immunoSEQ multiplex PCR. That table is the source of V, J and clone size, and D and trimming were worked out from the DNA. The table includes 90,000 to 130,000 clones, about 70% detected once.

The sample taken for sequencing was peripheral blood. V and J are TRBV7-9 and TRBJ2-7; 9 nucleotides match TRBD1. The TCR originated in a woman aged 60-70 years with acute or convalescent COVID-19. CDR3: CASSSRQGEYEQYF. CDR3 nucleotide sequence: TGTGCCAGCAGCTCGAGACAGGGGGAATACGAGCAGTACTTC.